The following is a TCR beta chain sequence with its context. This record belongs to a study of OX40 agonist ivuxolimab in advanced cancers. About the study: Ivuxolimab, an agonist antibody against OX40 (CD134), was given to patients. Males comprised 75% to 90% of the group, whose mean age was approximately 60 years (range 23 to 79). Previous treatment with anti-PD-1, anti-PD-L1 or anti-CTLA-4 therapy was allowed; over 35% had received some.

CDR3 length: 13 residues. The germline gives CDR1 SQVTM, CDR2 ANQGSEA. Between the trimmed V and J ends, which lost 3 bases and 2 bases, there was a span of 8 bases. Systemic immunosuppression or a history of autoimmune disease excluded patients. The data were produced by immunoSEQ multiplex PCR, yet TCRdb's version contains in-frame clones alone and is incomplete. The data hold 100,000 to 120,000 clones, with roughly 90% observed a single time. Sample: CD4+ or CD8+ T cells sorted from blood, taken in a trial of the OX40 agonist ivuxolimab. The TCR sequence derives from an adult with an advanced solid tumor such as melanoma, head and neck, liver or kidney cancer. The gene calls are TRBV29-1 and TRBJ2-1; tentative D call: TRBD1 (5 bases). This chain's CDR3 is CSVEGQTYNEQFF. As DNA, the CDR3 is TGCAGCGTTGAGGGGCAGACCTACAATGAGCAGTTCTTC.